The 26 T cell receptor beta chains listed next were all sequenced from one sample in a study of vaccination and CD4 T cells after COVID-19. Sequencing of DNA taken from cultured CD4+ T cells relied on the Oncomine TCR Beta short-read assay. Each CDR3 protein gets one entry after TCRdb re-called the PCR reads with MiXCR. The sample has around 10,000 distinct CDR3 sequences, about 50% seen once. No antigen is known for these receptors. Treatment of the sample: approximately nine-day PBMC culture with coronavirus spike peptide pools or control peptides (ViraFEST assay). Sequences were obtained from CD4+ T cells from blood, cultured in vitro. The origin of the receptors is a human donor who had recovered from COVID-19.

This chain links TRBV24-1 with TRBJ1-2; 8 positions match TRBD1. Germline lookup yields CDR1 KGHDR and CDR2 SFDVKD. The junction had 2 bases not matched to a gene; V was cut back by 1 base and J by 8 bases. The CDR3 is 13 residues long. The CDR3: CATSDLTGGGYTF. The CDR3 DNA follows: TGTGCCACCAGTGATTTAACAGGGGGAGGCTACACCTTC.

V usage is TRBV2 and J usage is TRBJ1-5; 10 nucleotides line up with TRBD1. J lost 4 bases, V lost 7 bases, and 4 bases had no gene match. CDR3 size: 14 residues. CDR1 is SNHLY, CDR2 FYNNEI, per germline. The chain's CDR3 is CASIDRGLNQPQHF. CDR3 bases: TGTGCCAGCATCGACAGGGGGCTGAATCAGCCCCAGCATTTT.

Only a few counts were recorded for this clonotype. The rearrangement joins TRBV6-1 to TRBJ1-5; weak D call: TRBD1 (5 bases). The length of the CDR3 is 14 residues. The V end was cut by 5 bases, the J end by 0 bases, with 8 bases between. Per germline, CDR1 MNHNS and CDR2 SASEGT. This chain's CDR3 is CASSKGYSNQPQHF. CDR3 DNA: TGTGCCAGCAGTAAGGGGTATAGCAATCAGCCCCAGCATTTT.

The gene calls are TRBV10-3 and TRBJ2-2; D not certain. Between the trimmed V and J ends, which lost 3 bases and 6 bases, there was a span of 8 bases. Germline V gene lookup returns CDR1 ENHRY and CDR2 SYGVKD. This CDR3 is 13 amino acids long. The CDR3 region is CAISDPVAGELFF. In DNA, the CDR3 is TGTGCCATCAGTGACCCGGTTGCCGGGGAGCTGTTTTTT.

The chain carries TRBV14 and TRBJ2-7; D gene unclear. With 0 bases removed from V and 3 bases from J, the gap between germline ends came to 3 bases. The CDR3 is made up of 12 amino acids. The V gene's germline CDR1 is SGHDN and CDR2 FVKESK. CDR3 amino acids: CASSQESYEQYF. The CDR3 DNA reads TGTGCCAGCAGCCAAGAGAGCTACGAGCAGTACTTC.

This chain joins TRBV7-9 and TRBJ1-2; the D is unclear. CDR1 and CDR2 (germline): SEHNR, FQNEAQ (reference sequence). Trimming shortened V by 4 bases and J by 4 bases, and 7 bases separated the two germline ends. There are 12 residues in the CDR3. The chain's CDR3 is CASSSPSYGYTF. The CDR3 DNA reads as TGTGCCAGCAGCTCCCCATCCTATGGCTACACCTTC.

The chain links TRBV7-2 to TRBJ2-7, with unresolved D. The germline V and J ends were trimmed by 3 bases and 0 bases, with 9 bases remaining between them. The V gene's germline CDR1 is SGHTA and CDR2 FQGNSA. The CDR3 runs to 14 residues. The CDR3: CASSFSVLSYEQYF. In nucleotides, the CDR3 is TGTGCCAGCAGCTTTTCCGTACTCTCCTACGAGCAGTACTTC.

The rearrangement links TRBV5-1 to TRBJ2-1; TRBD2 matches 14 bases. Looked up from germline, CDR1 is SGHRS and CDR2 is YFSETQ. The ends lost 4 bases at V and 9 bases at J; junction bases unmatched: 12. This CDR3 spans 17 amino acids. CDR3 residues: CASSAAWTSGGLGEQFF. The CDR3 coding sequence is TGCGCCAGCAGCGCCGCCTGGACTAGCGGGGGGCTAGGTGAGCAGTTCTTC. Filled out from reference TRBV5-1 and TRBJ2-1, the complete variable domain reads KAGVTQTPRYLIKTRGQQVTLSCSPISGHRSVSWYQQTPGQGLQFLFEYFSETQRNKGNFPGRFSGRQFSNSRSEMNVSTLELGDSALYLCASSAAWTSGGLGEQFFGPGTRLTVL.

The table lists this clonotype with a few counts. The chain links TRBV6-1 to TRBJ2-2, with TRBD1 identical over 9 bases. The CDR3 covers 14 residues. The V gene's germline CDR1 is MNHNS and CDR2 SASEGT. V lost 7 bases to trimming and J lost 3 bases; unmatched junction nucleotides: 3. The CDR3 DNA is TGTGCCAGCATTCGGACAGGGGACACCGGGGAGCTGTTTTTT. Its protein product is CASIRTGDTGELFF.

V and J are TRBV14 and TRBJ1-2, with TRBD1 identical over 8 bases. The V gene's germline CDR1 is SGHDN and CDR2 FVKESK. Germline trimming cut 3 bases from V and 6 bases from J; bases unmatched to any gene: 6. This CDR3 is 14 amino acids long. In nucleotides, the CDR3 is TGTGCCAGCAGCCACGACAGGGGAGTCCATGGCTACACCTTC. Its translation: CASSHDRGVHGYTF.

V gene TRBV19 combines with J gene TRBJ1-2; no reliable D call. V gave up 1 base and J gave up 3 bases, with 9 bases separating them. This CDR3 is built from 14 residues. Per germline, CDR1 LNHDA and CDR2 SQIVND (reference sequence). CDR3 DNA sequence: TGTGCCAGTAGTATAGGGCCCGCGGACTATGGCTACACCTTC. This codes for CASSIGPADYGYTF.

This clonotype was detected only once. The chain uses TRBV4-1 and TRBJ2-3; 13 nucleotides line up with TRBD2. Germline V gene sequence: CDR1 MGHRA, CDR2 YSYEKL. V lost 0 bases, J lost 0 bases, and 6 bases stayed unmatched. The CDR3 loop spans 19 amino acids. Here the CDR3 DNA reads TGCGCCAGCAGCCAAGAGGGAACTAGCGGGAGGGCTAGCACAGATACGCAGTATTTT. It is translated as CASSQEGTSGRASTDTQYF.

The chain has TRBV20-1 and TRBJ2-1; 11 bases are shared with TRBD2. J lost 3 bases, V lost 3 bases, and 1 base had no gene match. Per the germline V gene, CDR1 is DFQATT and CDR2 is SNEGSKA (reference sequence). The CDR3 totals 14 residues. The CDR3 DNA is TGCAGTGCTAGCGGGACTAGCGGCTACAATGAGCAGTTCTTC. It translates to CSASGTSGYNEQFF.

This rearrangement joins TRBV7-2 to TRBJ2-2; 8 bases align to TRBD1. Looked up from germline, CDR1 is SGHTA and CDR2 is FQGNSA. The CDR3 spans 14 residues. V shed 6 bases, J shed 4 bases, and the junction held 4 bases outside the gene matches. This CDR3 reads CASRPTGGTGELFF. The CDR3 DNA reads as TGTGCCAGCAGACCCACAGGGGGCACCGGGGAGCTGTTTTTT.

The V and J genes are TRBV7-2 and TRBJ2-7; 11 bases line up with TRBD2. The CDR3 extends over 17 amino acids. V shed 1 base, J shed 0 bases, and the junction held 5 bases outside the gene matches. Germline loops: CDR1 SGHTA, CDR2 FQGNSA. CDR3 amino acids: CASSLGLAGSSSYEQYF. The CDR3 coding sequence is TGTGCCAGCAGCTTAGGACTAGCGGGGTCTAGCTCCTACGAGCAGTACTTC.

V and J are TRBV6-1 and TRBJ1-2; D is ambiguous. The CDR3 loop spans 12 amino acids. V shed 0 bases and J shed 8 bases, with 7 bases lying between them. CDR1 MNHNS and CDR2 SASEGT come from the germline V gene. In DNA, the CDR3 is TGTGCCAGCAGTGAAGCGCCAGGAGGCTACACCTTC. It yields the protein CASSEAPGGYTF.

This clonotype has just a few counts. The rearrangement uses TRBV20-1 and TRBJ1-1, with TRBD1 as a possible D gene (6 bases). This CDR3 is built from 14 residues. Trimming removed 1 base at V and 3 bases at J, with 12 bases between. The germline gives CDR1 DFQATT, CDR2 SNEGSKA (reference sequence). The CDR3 loop is CSARVRGRDTEAFF. CDR3 DNA sequence: TGCAGTGCTAGAGTACGGGGGCGGGACACTGAAGCTTTCTTT.

The V gene is TRBV7-9, the J gene TRBJ1-1; unclear D gene. Germline loops: CDR1 SEHNR, CDR2 FQNEAQ (reference sequence). The CDR3 covers 10 residues. Deletions cut 4 bases from V and 12 bases from J, with 9 bases between. The CDR3 nucleotides are TGTGCCAGCAGCTCCGACGTAACTTTCTTT. Translation gives CASSSDVTFF.

This clonotype was counted a few times. V is TRBV6-1 and J is TRBJ1-6; D is possibly TRBD1 (5 bases). The germline V and J ends were trimmed by 5 bases and 2 bases, with 7 bases remaining between them. The CDR3 loop spans 14 amino acids. Germline V CDR1 and CDR2: MNHNS, SASEGT. The DNA of the CDR3 is TGTGCCAGCAGTCGGGACCCCTATAATTCACCCCTCCACTTT. Its protein is CASSRDPYNSPLHF.

The gene calls are TRBV27 and TRBJ2-1, with TRBD1 matching over 10 bases. This CDR3 spans 15 amino acids. Germline CDR1 and CDR2: MNHEY and SMNVEV (reference sequence). J gave up 6 bases and V 3 bases, and 5 bases lay outside the gene matches. CDR3 residues: CASSFGDRGSNEQFF. The CDR3 nucleotides are TGTGCCAGCAGTTTCGGGGACAGGGGAAGCAATGAGCAGTTCTTC.

CDR3 DNA sequence: TGCAGTGCTAGAGTTCAGGCTAGCGGGCACACAGATACGCAGTATTTT. Protein sequence: CSARVQASGHTDTQYF. The rearrangement uses TRBV20-1 and TRBJ2-3; 8 bases agree with TRBD2. This CDR3 spans 16 amino acids. V gave up 1 base and J gave up 2 bases; unmatched junction bases: 8. Germline V CDR1 and CDR2: DFQATT, SNEGSKA (reference sequence).

This sequence joins TRBV28 and TRBJ1-1, with D possibly being TRBD1 (5 bases). Germline CDR1 MDHEN, CDR2 SYDVKM. The CDR3 has 15 amino acids. With 4 bases removed from V and 7 bases from J, the gap between germline ends came to 19 bases. The chain's CDR3 is CASSSGWGKTREAFF. DNA of the CDR3: TGTGCCAGCAGTTCAGGGTGGGGGAAGACCCGTGAAGCTTTCTTT.

This clonotype qualifies as medium-sized. The rearrangement links TRBV20-1 to TRBJ1-5; no definite D call. The CDR3 consists of 15 residues. Germline CDR1 DFQATT, CDR2 SNEGSKA (reference sequence). Trimming left V 5 bases short and J 5 bases short, with 19 bases between. The CDR3 sequence is CSAAAEGAGHQPQHF. Written as DNA, the CDR3 is TGCAGTGCTGCCGCCGAGGGAGCGGGTCATCAGCCCCAGCATTTT.

The chain links TRBV6-1 to TRBJ1-3; perhaps TRBD1 as D (5 bases). Germline CDR1 and CDR2: MNHNS and SASEGT. The CDR3 runs to 13 residues. With 6 bases removed from V and 7 bases from J, the gap between germline ends came to 13 bases. The CDR3 loop is CASSKDAGNTIYF. As DNA, the CDR3 is TGTGCCAGCAGCAAAGATGCAGGGAACACCATATATTTT.

In its sample, this clonotype was seen once. The chain has TRBV6-5 and TRBJ2-7; D is undetermined. Germline CDR1 MNHEY, CDR2 SVGAGI. This CDR3 contains 14 residues. The V gene lost 4 bases and the J gene lost 5 bases, with 15 bases spanning the gap. Here the CDR3 reads CASSSPDGAHEQYF. Here the CDR3 DNA reads TGTGCCAGCAGTTCGCCCGACGGCGCCCACGAGCAGTACTTC.

This clonotype has more than one count but fewer than ten. The chain links TRBV19 to TRBJ1-2; D unresolved. CDR1 LNHDA and CDR2 SQIVND come from the germline V gene (reference sequence). V lost 3 bases and J lost 1, with 9 bases in between. The CDR3 sequence is 14 residues long. The CDR3 protein is CASSISGVNYGYTF. The CDR3 coding sequence is TGTGCCAGTAGTATTTCGGGCGTTAACTATGGCTACACCTTC.